Each of the 9 T cell receptor beta chains below was sequenced from the same sample in a study of control samples from healthy donors and cancer patients. Here immunoSEQ multiplex PCR was the method, and the copy in TCRdb shows in-frame clones only, minus some. The sample has some 120,000 clones, over 75% seen once; the top ten hold 1.1%. Material: PBMCs. Every receptor here comes from a woman between 45 and 60 years old with colorectal cancer.

The chain employs TRBV3-1 (or the pseudogene TRBV3-2) and TRBJ2-5, with D uncertain. Looked up from germline, CDR1 is LGHDT and CDR2 is YNNKEL (reference sequence). The V and J ends lost 7 bases and 5 bases respectively, with 8 bases between them. The CDR3 sequence is 11 residues long. The CDR3 DNA reads TGTGCCAGCACTAACGGGGAGACCCAGTACTTC. It codes for CASTNGETQYF.

The chain carries TRBV6-4 and TRBJ2-3; unclear D gene. The V end lost 4 bases, the J end lost 1 base, and 3 bases lay between the germline ends. From germline, CDR1 is MRHNA and CDR2 SNTAGT. The CDR3 is 12 amino acids. CDR3 nucleotide sequence: TGTGCCAGCAGTGCTGGCACAGATACGCAGTATTTT. Encoded protein: CASSAGTDTQYF.

The chain joins TRBV29-1 to TRBJ2-2, with TRBD1 identical over 10 bases. Germline CDR1 SQVTM, CDR2 ANQGSEA. The trim removed 5 bases at V and 2 bases at J, leaving 11 bases unmatched. CDR3 length: 17 residues. This CDR3 is CSVLNRRDRGNTGELFF. The DNA of the CDR3 is TGCAGCGTTCTAAACCGACGGGACAGGGGAAACACCGGGGAGCTGTTTTTT.

The chain recombines TRBV9 with TRBJ2-1; no reliable D call. The CDR3 totals 13 residues. V was pared by 0 bases and J by 8 bases, with 9 bases between. Per the germline V gene, CDR1 is SGDLS and CDR2 is YYNGEE. CDR3 bases: TGTGCCAGCAGCGTAGCGATATTCGATGAGCAGTTCTTC. Translated: CASSVAIFDEQFF.

A word on this clone: The junction departs from germline at one end; a sequencing error may be responsible. This chain connects TRBV2 to TRBJ2-5; possible D gene TRBD1, 6 bases. CDR1 is SNHLY and CDR2 is FYNNEI in the germline V gene. This CDR3 is 14 amino acids long. The DNA for the CDR3 is TGTGCCAGCAGGGAAGGACAGCCCCAAGAGACCCAGTACTTC. It is translated as CASREGQPQETQYF.

This clone was seen at least ten times. This sequence joins TRBV5-5 and TRBJ1-4; a weak D match, TRBD1 (5 bases). With 4 bases removed from V and 2 bases from J, the gap between germline ends came to 9 bases. From germline, CDR1 is SGHKS and CDR2 YYEKEE (reference sequence). This CDR3 region has 14 residues. Here the CDR3 reads CASSRGVTNEKLFF. The CDR3 region has the DNA TGTGCCAGCAGCCGGGGGGTCACTAATGAAAAACTGTTTTTT. The full variable domain, in which reference TRBV5-5 and TRBJ1-4 provide the parts outside the CDR3, is DAGVTQSPTHLIKTRGQQVTLRCSPISGHKSVSWYQQVLGQGPQFIFQYYEKEERGRGNFPDRFSARQFPNYSSELNVNALLLGDSALYLCASSRGVTNEKLFFGSGTQLSVL.

The V gene is TRBV11-2, the J gene TRBJ2-6; 9 bases line up with TRBD1. V dropped 5 bases and J dropped 0; count of bases not matched to a gene: 8. Germline loops: CDR1 SGHAT, CDR2 FQNNGV. This CDR3 region has 18 residues. In DNA, the CDR3 is TGTGCCAGCAGCGAGGGACAGGGTCTGAGCTCTGGGGCCAACGTCCTGACTTTC. It specifies CASSEGQGLSSGANVLTF.

The chain employs TRBV14 and TRBJ1-2; no clear D gene. Trimming cost V 3 bases and J 5 bases, with 13 bases left between them. In germline, CDR1 is SGHDN, CDR2 FVKESK. There are 14 residues in the CDR3. The CDR3 DNA reads TGTGCCAGCAGCCAGGTTGGACTCACATATGGCTACACCTTC. It specifies CASSQVGLTYGYTF.

V usage is TRBV2 and J usage is TRBJ1-5; D not certain. Trimming removed 3 bases from V and 6 bases from J, with 12 bases in between. Germline values: CDR1 SNHLY, CDR2 FYNNEI. The CDR3 consists of 14 residues. The CDR3, as DNA: TGTGCCAGCAGTGAGGGCCCTACCATTCAGCCCCAGCATTTT. Residues: CASSEGPTIQPQHF.